Listed below are T cell receptor beta chains from one sample, sequenced in a study of T cells in Graves' hyperthyroidism and ophthalmopathy. One entry per CDR3 protein, called by TCRdb with MiXCR from the multiplex PCR reads. The sample consists of under 250,000 distinct CDR3 sequences, over 20% of them appearing once. Source material: blood. The receptors stem from a woman in her thirties or forties with Graves' ophthalmopathy. Each CDR3 is given with its conserved first and last residue. D genes are given only for firm matches. Some rows mark clone size as missing; the rest say once, few, many or name a class of expanded clone.

d_call	v_call	clone_size	j_call	cdr3_aa	cdr3_nt
-	TRBV6-5	many	TRBJ1-3	CASSYSRNSGNTIYF	TGTGCCAGCAGTTACTCGAGGAACTCTGGAAACACCATATATTTT
TRBD2	TRBV5-4	many	TRBJ2-7	CASSIGGRYEQYF	TGTGCCAGCAGCATTGGCGGGAGGTACGAGCAGTACTTC
TRBD2	TRBV7-2	many	TRBJ2-5	CASSFSGMGETQYF	TGTGCCAGCAGTTTTAGCGGGATGGGAGAGACCCAGTACTTC
-	TRBV6-2/TRBV6-3	-	TRBJ1-1	CASSEILLDTEAFF	TGTGCCAGCAGTGAGATCCTTCTTGACACTGAAGCTTTCTTT
-	TRBV19	many	TRBJ1-5	CASSRRQEAQPQHF	TGTGCCAGTAGTAGACGACAGGAGGCTCAGCCCCAGCATTTT
-	TRBV27	many	TRBJ2-3	CASSLWGGAGDTQYF	TGTGCCAGCAGTTTATGGGGGGGCGCTGGAGATACGCAGTATTTT
-	TRBV19	many	TRBJ1-5	CANSRGGGRGQPQHF	TGTGCCAATAGTAGGGGTGGGGGTAGAGGACAGCCCCAGCATTTT
-	TRBV12-3/TRBV12-4	many	TRBJ1-1	CASSFNPTRAFF	TGTGCCAGCAGTTTTAACCCGACCCGCGCTTTCTTT
TRBD2	TRBV6-5	many	TRBJ2-7	CASSPRLAGAEQYF	TGTGCCAGCAGTCCGAGACTAGCGGGAGCCGAGCAGTACTTC
TRBD1	TRBV5-1	many	TRBJ1-3	CASSPRDRDGNTIYF	TGCGCCAGCAGCCCTAGGGACAGGGATGGAAACACCATATATTTT
TRBD1	TRBV6-2/TRBV6-3	-	TRBJ2-7	CASSRTGADYEQYF	TGTGCCAGCAGCCGGACAGGGGCGGACTACGAGCAGTACTTC
-	TRBV12-3/TRBV12-4	few	TRBJ2-7	CASRPGPAYEQYF	TGTGCCAGCAGGCCGGGACCGGCCTACGAGCAGTACTTC
-	TRBV12-3/TRBV12-4	-	TRBJ2-7	CASRRDSYEQYF	TGTGCCAGCAGGAGAGACAGCTACGAGCAGTACTTC
-	TRBV6-1	many	TRBJ1-1	CASSELPGSTEAFF	TGTGCCAGCAGTGAACTGCCAGGGAGTACTGAAGCTTTCTTT
-	TRBV4-2	many	TRBJ2-5	CASSQGAVQETQYF	TGTGCCAGCAGCCAAGGAGCGGTCCAAGAGACCCAGTACTTC
-	TRBV6-2/TRBV6-3	many	TRBJ2-7	CASSFERRERYEQYF	TGTGCCAGCAGTTTCGAACGGAGGGAGAGGTACGAGCAGTACTTC
TRBD2	TRBV5-1	many	TRBJ2-5	CASSLEKGRAETQYF	TGCGCCAGCAGCTTGGAGAAAGGGAGGGCGGAGACCCAGTACTTC
-	TRBV28	many	TRBJ2-7	CASSTVGYEQYF	TGTGCCAGCAGTACCGTAGGTTACGAGCAGTACTTC
TRBD1	TRBV13	many	TRBJ2-7	CASSSTGEGYEQYF	TGTGCCAGCAGCTCGACAGGGGAAGGCTACGAGCAGTACTTC
TRBD1	TRBV5-1	many	TRBJ2-7	CASSFAGGDEQYF	TGCGCCAGCAGCTTTGCAGGGGGCGACGAGCAGTACTTC
TRBD2	TRBV12-3/TRBV12-4	many	TRBJ2-2	CASSSSGATGELFF	TGTGCCAGCAGTTCTAGCGGGGCGACCGGGGAGCTGTTTTTT
-	TRBV7-2	many	TRBJ1-1	CASSLDRSGTEAFF	TGTGCCAGCAGCCTAGACAGGTCGGGGACTGAAGCTTTCTTT
-	TRBV29-1	many	TRBJ2-2	CSAGGQTNTRELFF	TGCAGCGCTGGAGGGCAGACGAACACCCGGGAGCTGTTTTTT
-	TRBV11-1	-	TRBJ2-5	CASSPDRRGQETQYF	TGTGCCAGCAGCCCTGACCGACGAGGCCAAGAGACCCAGTACTTC
TRBD2	TRBV6-2/TRBV6-3	many	TRBJ2-2	CASRLTSGTGELFF	TGTGCCAGCCGCTTGACTAGCGGCACCGGGGAGCTGTTTTTT
TRBD1	TRBV28	-	TRBJ1-1	CASSPAGGGHTEAFF	TGTGCCAGCAGTCCTGCAGGGGGGGGACACACTGAAGCTTTCTTT
TRBD1	TRBV20-1	many	TRBJ2-3	CSARDWTGRRDTQYF	TGCAGTGCTAGAGACTGGACAGGGAGAAGGGATACGCAGTATTTT
TRBD2	TRBV3-1	few	TRBJ2-5	CASSPYGGEETQYF	TGTGCCAGCAGCCCCTATGGGGGGGAAGAGACCCAGTACTTC
-	TRBV24-1	many	TRBJ2-2	CATSELGLNTGELFF	TGTGCCACCAGTGAGCTCGGACTGAACACCGGGGAGCTGTTTTTT
TRBD1	TRBV6-1	many	TRBJ2-5	CASSAGTPGTGKRTQYF	TGTGCCAGCAGTGCAGGCACACCTGGGACAGGAAAGAGAACCCAGTACTTC
TRBD1	TRBV13	many	TRBJ1-1	CASSYTGGKATEAFF	TGTGCCAGCAGCTATACAGGGGGTAAGGCCACTGAAGCTTTCTTT
TRBD1	TRBV20-1	-	TRBJ2-7	CSARESGQGFGEQYF	TGCAGTGCTAGAGAATCGGGACAGGGATTTGGCGAGCAGTACTTC
-	TRBV30	-	TRBJ1-2	CAWSQRGYGYTF	TGTGCCTGGAGCCAAAGGGGCTATGGCTACACCTTC
-	TRBV12-3/TRBV12-4	-	TRBJ1-1	CASISGAIMNTEAFF	TGTGCCAGCATTTCGGGGGCCATCATGAACACTGAAGCTTTCTTT
-	TRBV6-5	-	TRBJ2-2	CASSFKTGGELFF	TGTGCCAGCAGTTTCAAGACGGGGGGGGAGCTGTTTTTT
TRBD1	TRBV4-2	many	TRBJ1-1	CASSPRTGDRTEAFF	TGTGCCAGCAGCCCCCGGACAGGGGACAGGACTGAAGCTTTCTTT
-	TRBV28	many	TRBJ2-6	CASSVISGANVLTF	TGTGCCAGCAGTGTCATCTCTGGGGCCAACGTCCTGACTTTC
-	TRBV11-2	many	TRBJ2-5	CASSSGLIQETQYF	TGTGCCAGCAGCTCGGGACTGATTCAAGAGACCCAGTACTTC
TRBD1	TRBV6-1	-	TRBJ2-5	CASSVDRVAGTQYF	TGTGCCAGCAGTGTGGACAGGGTCGCAGGGACCCAGTACTTC
TRBD2	TRBV28	-	TRBJ2-5	CASSSGGLAARETQYF	TGTGCCAGCAGCTCCGGTGGACTAGCGGCTCGAGAGACCCAGTACTTC
-	TRBV6-2/TRBV6-3	-	TRBJ1-1	CASSSRWRSTEAFF	TGTGCCAGCAGTTCACGATGGAGGAGCACTGAAGCTTTCTTT
-	TRBV28	-	TRBJ2-7	CASSPRGHNYEQYF	TGTGCCAGCAGTCCCCGGGGGCATAACTACGAGCAGTACTTC
-	TRBV27	few	TRBJ2-7	CASSLKASYEQYF	TGTGCCAGCAGTTTAAAAGCCTCCTACGAGCAGTACTTC
-	TRBV20-1	many	TRBJ2-2	CSARALRSGELFF	TGCAGTGCTAGAGCCCTCCGTTCCGGGGAGCTGTTTTTT
-	TRBV11-2	many	TRBJ2-7	CASTLTSSYEQYF	TGTGCCAGCACCTTAACAAGCTCCTACGAGCAGTACTTC
-	TRBV10-3	many	TRBJ1-5	CASKDPALPQHF	TGTGCCTCCAAAGATCCGGCATTGCCCCAGCATTTT
TRBD1	TRBV4-1	few	TRBJ1-2	CASSQGVGQPGAYGYTF	TGCGCCAGCAGCCAAGGTGTGGGACAGCCCGGGGCGTATGGCTACACCTTC
-	TRBV6-5	many	TRBJ1-3	CASSYSMAGGNTIYF	TGTGCCAGCAGTTACTCGATGGCAGGTGGAAACACCATATATTTT
-	TRBV6-2/TRBV6-3	-	TRBJ1-6	CASSYSSGSLFSHGNNSPLHF	TGTGCCAGCAGTTACTCGTCAGGGAGCCTATTCAGCCACGGGAATAATTCACCCCTCCACTTT
TRBD2	TRBV6-2/TRBV6-3	-	TRBJ2-7	CASTKNGLAGSISYEQYF	TGTGCCAGCACCAAAAACGGACTAGCGGGGAGCATCTCCTACGAGCAGTACTTC
-	TRBV12-3/TRBV12-4	many	TRBJ1-1	CASIGPMGTEAFF	TGTGCCAGCATAGGACCCATGGGCACTGAAGCTTTCTTT
TRBD2	TRBV18	many	TRBJ2-7	CASSPSGTSGIREQYF	TGTGCCAGCTCACCCTCCGGGACTAGCGGGATACGCGAGCAGTACTTC
-	TRBV30	many	TRBJ2-7	CAWSVRRDEQYF	TGTGCCTGGAGTGTACGGAGGGACGAGCAGTACTTC
-	TRBV5-1	many	TRBJ1-5	CASSLNGNLGQPQHF	TGCGCCAGCAGCTTGAACGGCAACCTTGGTCAGCCCCAGCATTTT
-	TRBV20-1	many	TRBJ1-5	CSARWSSNQPQHF	TGCAGTGCTAGATGGTCCAGCAATCAGCCCCAGCATTTT